The 9 T cell receptor beta chains in this list originate from one sample, sequenced in a study of T cell changes during pregnancy in multiple sclerosis. This table comes from immunoSEQ multiplex PCR, and its TCRdb copy is limited to in-frame clones, with some not included. In the table there are approximately 68,000 clones, approximately 93% of which are singletons. Material: peripheral blood, obtained in the second trimester of pregnancy. These receptors all stem from a female donor with multiple sclerosis, enrolled in a pregnancy study.

The chain carries TRBV30 and TRBJ2-2, with D unclear. V dropped 0 bases and J dropped 1 base, with 6 bases sitting between them. This CDR3 is 14 amino acids long. Germline CDR1 is GTSNPN and CDR2 is SVGIG (reference sequence). This chain's CDR3 is CAWSVPGNTGELFF. The CDR3 region has the DNA TGTGCCTGGAGTGTACCGGGGAACACCGGGGAGCTGTTTTTT.

The chain has TRBV4-3 and TRBJ2-3, with TRBD2 identical over 10 bases. Germline V lookup: CDR1 LGHNA, CDR2 YSLEER. The CDR3 is 15 amino acids. The V segment lost 4 bases and the J segment 3 bases; nucleotides outside the gene matches: 4. The CDR3 nucleotides read TGCGCCAGCAGCCGGCAGACTAGCGGGACAGATACGCAGTATTTT. It translates to CASSRQTSGTDTQYF.

This chain uses TRBV5-4 with TRBJ1-2; 10 positions match TRBD1. The junction had 3 bases not matched to a gene; V was cut back by 5 bases and J by 2 bases. CDR1 and CDR2 (germline): SGHNT, YYREEE (reference sequence). The length of the CDR3 is 14 residues. The chain's CDR3 is CASRPGQGNYGYTF. The CDR3 DNA reads as TGTGCCAGCAGACCGGGACAGGGGAACTATGGCTACACCTTC.

The chain joins TRBV25-1 to TRBJ2-5, with D possibly TRBD1 on 5 matching bases. The length of the CDR3 is 13 residues. V was pared by 3 bases and J by 4 bases, with 9 bases between. The V gene's germline CDR1 is MGHDK and CDR2 SYGVNS. This CDR3 is CASSDPRAETQYF. The CDR3 bases are TGTGCCAGCAGTGATCCCAGGGCAGAGACCCAGTACTTC.

The chain links TRBV18 to TRBJ2-7; TRBD2 aligns across 9 bases. The germline CDR1 and CDR2 sequences are KGHSH and LQKENI. The J segment lost 2 bases and the V segment lost 8 bases, leaving 16 bases of the junction unmatched. The CDR3 contains 17 residues. The CDR3: CASKGLEREAPPYEQYF. DNA of the CDR3: TGTGCCAGCAAGGGACTGGAGCGGGAGGCCCCGCCCTACGAGCAGTACTTC.

The chain uses TRBV7-8 and TRBJ1-5, with unresolved D. This CDR3 is 13 amino acids long. Per the germline V gene, CDR1 is SGHVS and CDR2 is FQNEAQ. The ends were cut back, 1 base at V and 4 bases at J, with 5 bases in the middle. Here the CDR3 reads CASSLGQNQPQHF. The CDR3 region has the DNA TGTGCCAGCAGCTTAGGGCAGAATCAGCCCCAGCATTTT.

This chain connects TRBV6-1 to TRBJ2-7, with 7 bases fitting TRBD1. Germline V gene lookup returns CDR1 MNHNS and CDR2 SASEGT. V lost 6 bases and J lost 4; bases outside the gene matches: 6. The CDR3 extends over 13 amino acids. The CDR3 DNA is TGTGCCAGCAGCGATGACAGGGTGTACGAGCAGTACTTC. Its translation is CASSDDRVYEQYF.

This chain links TRBV30 with TRBJ1-4; D ambiguous. Trimming left V 1 base short and J 13 bases short, with 13 bases between. The CDR3 is 12 amino acids. In germline, CDR1 is GTSNPN, CDR2 SVGIG (reference sequence). The CDR3 DNA follows: TGTGCCTGGAGTGCCCTGCGTCCGCCACTGTTTTTT. Translation gives CAWSALRPPLFF.

This clone occurred once. The gene calls are TRBV25-1 and TRBJ2-5; 8 nucleotides match TRBD2. The CDR3 loop spans 15 amino acids. V dropped 2 bases and J dropped 4; count of bases not matched to a gene: 6. Germline V CDR1 and CDR2: MGHDK, SYGVNS. The CDR3 reads CASSEEVAGGETQYF. The CDR3 coding sequence is TGTGCCAGCAGTGAAGAAGTTGCGGGAGGAGAGACCCAGTACTTC.